This T cell receptor beta chain was captured by sequencing in a study of regulatory dendritic cells for organ transplantation (TCRdb year 2017). Study-level background: TCRbeta repertoires were sequenced from sorted naive and memory CD4+ and CD8+ T cells before and after allostimulation with regulatory or mature dendritic cells.

FACS was used to sort naive T cells as CD45RA+ cells and memory T cells as CD45RO+ CD4+ or CD8+ cells. A couple of healthy control subjects provided the T cells used for TCR sequencing. Unstimulated sorted T cell subsets were used as baseline controls for the mixed lymphocyte reactions. The Qiagen DNeasy Blood & Tissue Kit was used for extraction of genomic DNA. Beyond this particular receptor, the publication reports: Only a couple of subjects were sequenced, and the authors noted considerable between-individual heterogeneity in the alloreactive memory CD8+ T cell pool. The repertoires of naive CD4+ and CD8+ T cells were highly diverse, while memory cell repertoires were less diverse, with memory CD8+ cells being the most oligoclonal. Of the resting subsets, the one holding the most alloreactive TCR clonotypes was memory CD8+ T cells. Allostimulation expanded memory CD8+ clones in both subjects, but regulatory dendritic cells appeared to induce more limited expansion than mature dendritic cells.

In regard to this clone: There is no known antigen for this receptor. No base-level quality is on record; no much larger clone is a single base apart.

TCRbeta CDR3 regions were amplified by multiplexed two-step PCR using Vbeta-specific forward primers and Jbeta-specific reverse primers. The TCRbeta libraries were sequenced on an Illumina instrument via the immunoSEQ service. Per the source publication's procedure: V, D and J genes were assigned using IMGT annotation, and counts were corrected for multiplex PCR bias using synthetic CDR3 analogues. In the immunoSEQ Analyzer, repertoire clonality was calculated as one minus the normalized Shannon entropy. Clonal expansion was defined using Fisher's exact test with Benjamini-Hochberg false discovery rate control and a two-tailed threshold of P<0.01. TCRdb mirrors the immuneACCESS table, restricted to in-frame sequences. Some clones are absent from its copies; in checked studies, under half trace to an unresolved V gene, and the reason for the others is unknown. The D gene and trimming were derived from the DNA, and the V and J assignments and clone size from that table. The table for this sample lists under 50,000 clones; approximately 90% of them were counted only once. Approximately 0.11% of the sample rests with the top ten.

The V end loses 1 base and the J end loses 7 bases, and a stretch of 4 bases separates them. In the germline V gene (reference sequence), CDR1 corresponds to MNHEY and CDR2 to SMNVEV. Including cysteine and phenylalanine, the CDR3 has 12 amino acids. CDR3 DNA is the only sequence kept; it has 36 bases, read in frame from the first base. Rearrangement joined TRBV27 to TRBJ2-2, with the D gene uncertain. The sample was naive CD8+ T cells from blood. Sample cell subset or site, as interpreted from the label and publication: CD45RA+ naive T cells. This TCR came from a human donor in good health. The DNA sequence is TGTGCCAGCAGTTTATTCGGCGGGGAGCTGTTTTTT. Its translation reads: CASSLFGGELFF.